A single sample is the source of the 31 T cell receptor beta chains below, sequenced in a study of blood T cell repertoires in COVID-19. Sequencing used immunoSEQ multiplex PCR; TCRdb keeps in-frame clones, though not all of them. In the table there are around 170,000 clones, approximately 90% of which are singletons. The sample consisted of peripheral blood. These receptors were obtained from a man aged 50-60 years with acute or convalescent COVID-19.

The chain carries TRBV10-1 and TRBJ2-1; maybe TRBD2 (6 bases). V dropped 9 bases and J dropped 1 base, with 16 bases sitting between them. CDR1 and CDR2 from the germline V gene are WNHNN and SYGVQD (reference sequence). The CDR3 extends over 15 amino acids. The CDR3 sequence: CASSNAGTSYNEQFF. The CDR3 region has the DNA TGCGCCAGTTCCAATGCGGGAACTTCCTACAATGAGCAGTTCTTC.

The CDR3: CASSSPRVRETQYF. Here the CDR3 DNA reads TGTGCCAGCAGCTCCCCTCGGGTCCGAGAGACCCAGTACTTC. This chain uses TRBV11-2 with TRBJ2-5; D is unclear. Germline CDR1 and CDR2: SGHAT and FQNNGV. The CDR3 extends over 14 amino acids. V shed 4 bases and J shed 4 bases, with 13 bases lying between them.

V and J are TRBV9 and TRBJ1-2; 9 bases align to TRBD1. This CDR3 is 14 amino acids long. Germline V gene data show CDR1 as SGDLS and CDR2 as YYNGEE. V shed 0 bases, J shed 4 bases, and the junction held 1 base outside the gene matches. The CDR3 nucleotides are TGTGCCAGCAGCGTAGGGACAGGGGTCTATGGCTACACCTTC. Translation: CASSVGTGVYGYTF.

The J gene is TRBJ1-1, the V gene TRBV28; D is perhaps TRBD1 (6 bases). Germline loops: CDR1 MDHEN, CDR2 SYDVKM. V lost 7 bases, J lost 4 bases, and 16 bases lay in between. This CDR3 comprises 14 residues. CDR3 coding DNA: TGTGCCAGCACCCACAACAGGGTGGTCACTGAAGCTTTCTTT. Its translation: CASTHNRVVTEAFF.

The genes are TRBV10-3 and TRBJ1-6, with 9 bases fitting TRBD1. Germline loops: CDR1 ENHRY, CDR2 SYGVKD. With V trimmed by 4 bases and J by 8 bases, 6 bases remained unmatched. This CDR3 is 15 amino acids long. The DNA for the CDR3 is TGTGCCATCAGTGCGCCGGGACAGGGTTATTCACCCCTCCACTTT. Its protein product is CAISAPGQGYSPLHF.

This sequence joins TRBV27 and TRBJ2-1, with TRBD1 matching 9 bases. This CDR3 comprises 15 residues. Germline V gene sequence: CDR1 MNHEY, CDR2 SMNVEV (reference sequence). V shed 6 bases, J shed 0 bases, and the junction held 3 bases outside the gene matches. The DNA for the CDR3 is TGTGCCAGCAGCCGACAGGGGGGCTCCTACAATGAGCAGTTCTTC. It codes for CASSRQGGSYNEQFF.

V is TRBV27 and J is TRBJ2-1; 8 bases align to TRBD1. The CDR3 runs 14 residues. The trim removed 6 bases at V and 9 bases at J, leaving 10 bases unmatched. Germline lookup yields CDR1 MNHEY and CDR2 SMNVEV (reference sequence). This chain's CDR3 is CASRSDRALGEQFF. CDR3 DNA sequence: TGTGCCAGCAGATCGGACAGGGCGTTGGGTGAGCAGTTCTTC.

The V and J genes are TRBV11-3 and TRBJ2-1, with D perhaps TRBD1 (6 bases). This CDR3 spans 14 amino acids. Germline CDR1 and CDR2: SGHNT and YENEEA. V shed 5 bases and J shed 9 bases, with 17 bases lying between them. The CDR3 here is CASSLHRDRREQFF. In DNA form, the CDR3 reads TGTGCCAGCAGCCTCCACAGGGATCGACGTGAGCAGTTCTTC.

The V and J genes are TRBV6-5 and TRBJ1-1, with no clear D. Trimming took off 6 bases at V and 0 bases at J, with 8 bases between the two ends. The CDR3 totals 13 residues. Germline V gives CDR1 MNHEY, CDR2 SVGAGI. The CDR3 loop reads CASSLYLNTEAFF. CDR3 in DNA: TGTGCCAGCAGCCTTTATTTGAACACTGAAGCTTTCTTT.

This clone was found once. The CDR3 DNA follows: TGCGCCAGCAGCAAAGACAGGGGGCGTACCGCAGATACGCAGTATTTT. Protein product: CASSKDRGRTADTQYF. The V call is TRBV23-1, the J call TRBJ2-3; 10 positions match TRBD1. TRBV23-1 is reported as an ORF; its role is uncertain. CDR3 length: 16 amino acids. Trimming at V came to 6 bases and at J to 4 bases, leaving 10 bases not matched to a gene.

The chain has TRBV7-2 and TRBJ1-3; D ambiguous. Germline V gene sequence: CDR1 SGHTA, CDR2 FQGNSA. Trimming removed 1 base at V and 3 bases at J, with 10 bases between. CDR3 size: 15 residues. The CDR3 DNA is TGTGCCAGCAGCTTAGTTCAGGCAGGTGGAAACACCATATATTTT. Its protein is CASSLVQAGGNTIYF.

The CDR3 region is CASSLAQIAGELFF. The CDR3 nucleotides read TGTGCCAGCAGCTTAGCTCAGATCGCCGGGGAGCTGTTTTTT. The chain links TRBV7-2 to TRBJ2-2; D is unresolved. The CDR3 totals 14 residues. V lost 0 bases and J 6 bases, leaving 8 bases between the germline ends. From germline, CDR1 is SGHTA and CDR2 FQGNSA.

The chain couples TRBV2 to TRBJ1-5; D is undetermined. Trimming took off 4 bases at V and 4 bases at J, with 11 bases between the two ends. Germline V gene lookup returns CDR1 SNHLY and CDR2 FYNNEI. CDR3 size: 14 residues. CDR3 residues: CASSGPGRNQPQHF. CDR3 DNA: TGTGCCAGCAGTGGTCCCGGTCGGAATCAGCCCCAGCATTTT.

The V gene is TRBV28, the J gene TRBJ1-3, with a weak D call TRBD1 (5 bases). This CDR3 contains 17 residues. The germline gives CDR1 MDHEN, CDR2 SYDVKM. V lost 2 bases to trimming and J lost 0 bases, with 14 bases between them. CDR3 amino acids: CASSLQPGGSSGNTIYF. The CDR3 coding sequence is TGTGCCAGCAGTTTACAACCTGGGGGGAGCTCTGGAAACACCATATATTTT.

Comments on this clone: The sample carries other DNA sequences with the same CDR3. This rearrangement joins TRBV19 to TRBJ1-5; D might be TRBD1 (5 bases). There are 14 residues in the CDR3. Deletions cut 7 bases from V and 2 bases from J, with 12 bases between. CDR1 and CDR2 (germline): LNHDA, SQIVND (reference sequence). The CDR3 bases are TGTGCCAGTACCGGGACTGGAGGCAATCAGCCCCAGCATTTT. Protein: CASTGTGGNQPQHF.

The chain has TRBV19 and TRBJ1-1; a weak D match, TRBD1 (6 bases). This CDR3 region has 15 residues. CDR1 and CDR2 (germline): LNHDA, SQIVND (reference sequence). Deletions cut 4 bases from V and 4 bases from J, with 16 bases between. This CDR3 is CASSNARGFFTEAFF. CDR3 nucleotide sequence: TGTGCCAGTAGTAACGCCAGGGGTTTTTTCACTGAAGCTTTCTTT.

CDR3 bases: TGTGCCAGCAGCCCTCCCTCCGCAGGGGGGCCTAATGAAAAACTGTTTTTT. Protein: CASSPPSAGGPNEKLFF. The chain has TRBV28 and TRBJ1-4, with 7 bases fitting TRBD1. The CDR3 sequence is 17 residues long. With 6 bases clipped from V and 3 bases from J, the junction kept 13 bases outside the gene matches. Germline values: CDR1 MDHEN, CDR2 SYDVKM.

CDR3 DNA: TGTGCCAGCAGTTTCCTCACCGCGGGGGGGCCGAACACTGAAGCTTTCTTT. Amino acids: CASSFLTAGGPNTEAFF. This chain connects TRBV27 to TRBJ1-1; a weak D match, TRBD1 (6 bases). CDR1 and CDR2 (germline): MNHEY, SMNVEV (reference sequence). V dropped 3 bases and J dropped 1 base, with 18 bases sitting between them. This CDR3 has 17 amino acids.

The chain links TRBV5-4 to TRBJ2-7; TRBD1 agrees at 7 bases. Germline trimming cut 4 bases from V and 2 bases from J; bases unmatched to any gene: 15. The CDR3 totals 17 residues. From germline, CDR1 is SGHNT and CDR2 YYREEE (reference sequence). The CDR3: CASSQRFGQATPYEQYF. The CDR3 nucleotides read TGTGCCAGCAGCCAGAGGTTCGGACAGGCGACGCCCTACGAGCAGTACTTC.

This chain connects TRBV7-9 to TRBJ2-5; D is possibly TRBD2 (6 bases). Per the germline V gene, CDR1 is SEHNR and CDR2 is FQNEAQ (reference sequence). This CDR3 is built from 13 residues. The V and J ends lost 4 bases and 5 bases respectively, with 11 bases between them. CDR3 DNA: TGTGCCAGCAGCTCCGCGGGACTGGAGACCCAGTACTTC. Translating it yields CASSSAGLETQYF.

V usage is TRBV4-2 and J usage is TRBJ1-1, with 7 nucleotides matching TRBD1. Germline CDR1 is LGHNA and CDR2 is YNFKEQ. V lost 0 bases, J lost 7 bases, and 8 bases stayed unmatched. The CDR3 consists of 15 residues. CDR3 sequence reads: CASSQEGGRDSEAFF. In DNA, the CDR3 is TGTGCCAGCAGCCAAGAGGGGGGAAGGGACAGTGAAGCTTTCTTT.

DNA for the CDR3: TGTGCCAGCAGCTTATCCAGGGAAACATCCTACAATGAGCAGTTCTTC. Translation: CASSLSRETSYNEQFF. The chain employs TRBV7-9 and TRBJ2-1; D is perhaps TRBD1 (5 bases). V was trimmed by 2 bases and J by 1 base, leaving 12 bases between them. The CDR3 extends over 16 amino acids. Germline CDR1 and CDR2: SEHNR and FQNEAQ (reference sequence).

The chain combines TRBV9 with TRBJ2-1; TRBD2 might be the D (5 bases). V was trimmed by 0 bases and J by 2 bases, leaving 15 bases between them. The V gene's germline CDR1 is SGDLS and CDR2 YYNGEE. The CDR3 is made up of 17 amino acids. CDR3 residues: CASSVEAGPGPYNEQFF. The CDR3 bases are TGTGCCAGCAGCGTAGAGGCGGGCCCAGGACCCTACAATGAGCAGTTCTTC.

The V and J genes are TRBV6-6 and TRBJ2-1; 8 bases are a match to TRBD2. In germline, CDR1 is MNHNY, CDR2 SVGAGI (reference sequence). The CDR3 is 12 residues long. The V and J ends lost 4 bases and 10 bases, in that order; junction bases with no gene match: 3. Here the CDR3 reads CASSLGGREQFF. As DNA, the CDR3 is TGTGCCAGCAGTTTGGGCGGGAGGGAGCAGTTCTTC.

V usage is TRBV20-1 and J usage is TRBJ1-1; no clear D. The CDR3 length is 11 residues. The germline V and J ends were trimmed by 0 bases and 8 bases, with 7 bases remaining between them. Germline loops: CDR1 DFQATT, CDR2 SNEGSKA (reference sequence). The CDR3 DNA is TGCAGTGCTAGAGATGTTCCAGAAGCTTTCTTT. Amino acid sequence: CSARDVPEAFF.

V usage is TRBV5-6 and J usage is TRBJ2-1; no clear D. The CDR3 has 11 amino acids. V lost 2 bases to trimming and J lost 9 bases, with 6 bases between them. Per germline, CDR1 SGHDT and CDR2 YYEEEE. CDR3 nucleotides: TGTGCCAGCAGCTTCGAGGTTGAGCAGTTCTTC. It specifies CASSFEVEQFF.

CDR3 bases: TGTGCCTGGAGTGTACTGGGGACAGGGAAGTCACCCCTCCACTTT. Residues: CAWSVLGTGKSPLHF. The chain employs TRBV30 and TRBJ1-6, with TRBD1 matching 9 bases. From germline, CDR1 is GTSNPN and CDR2 SVGIG (reference sequence). The ends lost 0 bases at V and 10 bases at J; junction bases unmatched: 7. The CDR3 is 15 amino acids.

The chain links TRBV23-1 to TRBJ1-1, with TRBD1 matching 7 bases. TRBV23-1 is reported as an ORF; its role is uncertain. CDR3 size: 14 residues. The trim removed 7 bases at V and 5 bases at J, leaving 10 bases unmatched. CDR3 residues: CASKTGLGGTEAFF. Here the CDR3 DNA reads TGCGCCAGCAAGACAGGGTTAGGAGGGACTGAAGCTTTCTTT.

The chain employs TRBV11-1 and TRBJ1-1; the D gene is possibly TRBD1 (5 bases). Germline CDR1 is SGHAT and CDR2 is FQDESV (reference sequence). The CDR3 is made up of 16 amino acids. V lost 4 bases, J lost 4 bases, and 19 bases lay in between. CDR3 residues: CASSSQGSGSGTEAFF. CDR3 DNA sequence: TGTGCCAGCAGCTCTCAGGGTTCGGGCAGTGGCACTGAAGCTTTCTTT.

CDR3 region: CASSSEGLSGNTIYF. In DNA form, the CDR3 reads TGTGCCAGCAGTTCTGAGGGTCTCTCTGGAAACACCATATATTTT. This rearrangement joins TRBV27 to TRBJ1-3; D unresolved. This CDR3 contains 15 residues. Germline V gives CDR1 MNHEY, CDR2 SMNVEV (reference sequence). V lost 4 bases to trimming and J lost 0 bases, with 10 bases between them.

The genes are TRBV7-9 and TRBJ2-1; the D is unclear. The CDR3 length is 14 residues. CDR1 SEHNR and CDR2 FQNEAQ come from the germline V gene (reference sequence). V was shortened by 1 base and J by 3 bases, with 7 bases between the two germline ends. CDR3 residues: CASSLGVVYNEQFF. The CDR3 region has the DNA TGTGCCAGCAGCTTAGGAGTTGTCTACAATGAGCAGTTCTTC.